This T cell receptor (beta chain) was documented in a study of shared clonotypes between healthy human individuals. Generated by immunoSEQ multiplex PCR, the TCRdb table keeps only in-frame clones and is missing some. The sample has fewer than 600,000 clones, about four fifths seen once. The CDR3 consists of 15 residues. The count of this clone is one. The chain is built from TRBV21-1 and TRBJ2-7. TRBV21-1 is a listed pseudogene. The TCR comes from a middle-aged woman in good health. Some clones in this sample may be carry-over from other donors' samples. Sequenced material: PBMCs. The DNA for the CDR3 is TGTGCCAGCAGCAATTTTGGGGAATCCCCTTTAGGGCAGTACTTC. Translated: CASSNFGESPLGQYF.